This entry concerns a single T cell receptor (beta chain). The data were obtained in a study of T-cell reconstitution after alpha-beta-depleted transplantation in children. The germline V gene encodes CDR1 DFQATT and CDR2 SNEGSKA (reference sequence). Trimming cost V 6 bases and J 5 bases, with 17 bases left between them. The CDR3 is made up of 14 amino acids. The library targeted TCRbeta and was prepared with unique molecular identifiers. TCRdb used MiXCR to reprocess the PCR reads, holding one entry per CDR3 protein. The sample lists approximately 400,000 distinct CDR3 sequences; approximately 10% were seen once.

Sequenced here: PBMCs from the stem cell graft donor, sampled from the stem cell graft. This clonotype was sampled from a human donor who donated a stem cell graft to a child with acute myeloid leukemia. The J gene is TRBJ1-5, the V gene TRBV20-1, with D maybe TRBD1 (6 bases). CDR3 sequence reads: CSAEEGGSDQPQHF. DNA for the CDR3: TGCAGTGCAGAGGAGGGGGGCTCGGATCAGCCCCAGCATTTT.